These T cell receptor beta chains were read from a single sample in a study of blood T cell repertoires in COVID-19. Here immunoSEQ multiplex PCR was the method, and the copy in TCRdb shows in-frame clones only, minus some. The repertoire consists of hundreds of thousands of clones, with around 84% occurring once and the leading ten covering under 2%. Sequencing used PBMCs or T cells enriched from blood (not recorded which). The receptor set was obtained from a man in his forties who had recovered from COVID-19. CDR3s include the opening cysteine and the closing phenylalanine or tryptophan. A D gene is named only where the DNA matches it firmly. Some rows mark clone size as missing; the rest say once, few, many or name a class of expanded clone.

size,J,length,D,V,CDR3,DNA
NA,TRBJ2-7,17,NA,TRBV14,CASSQSRFSHLKYEQYF,TGTGCCAGCAGCCAATCGAGGTTCTCCCATCTTAAATACGAGCAGTACTTC
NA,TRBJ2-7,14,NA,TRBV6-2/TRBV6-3,CASSYPTDSYEQYF,TGTGCCAGCAGTTACCCGACTGACTCCTACGAGCAGTACTTC
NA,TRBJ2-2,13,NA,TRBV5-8,CASSLLQTGELFF,TGTGCCAGCAGCTTGCTTCAGACCGGGGAGCTGTTTTTT
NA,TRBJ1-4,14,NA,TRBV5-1,CASSQGVYNEKLFF,TGCGCCAGCAGCCAAGGAGTCTATAATGAAAAACTGTTTTTT
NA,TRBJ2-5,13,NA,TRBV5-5,CASKNPERETQYF,TGTGCCAGCAAAAACCCCGAGCGGGAGACCCAGTACTTC
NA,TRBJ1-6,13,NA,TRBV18,CASSPLENSPLHF,TGTGCCAGCTCACCACTAGAGAATTCACCCCTCCACTTT
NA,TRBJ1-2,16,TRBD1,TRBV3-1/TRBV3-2,CASSRRMTGGGDGYTF,TGTGCCAGCAGCCGAAGAATGACAGGGGGCGGTGATGGCTACACCTTC
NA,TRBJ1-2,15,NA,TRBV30,CAWSVRPRGWDGYTF,TGTGCCTGGAGTGTACGCCCCAGGGGATGGGATGGCTACACCTTC
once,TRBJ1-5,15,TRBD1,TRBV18,CASSTTGDLQWAQHF,TGTGCCAGCTCAACAACAGGGGATCTCCAATGGGCCCAGCATTTT
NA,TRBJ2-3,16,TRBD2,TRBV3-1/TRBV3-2,CASSQALAGGADTQYF,TGTGCCAGCAGCCAGGCTCTAGCGGGAGGAGCAGATACGCAGTATTTT
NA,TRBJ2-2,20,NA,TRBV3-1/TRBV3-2,CASSQMGQGIPSGVFGELFF,TGTGCCAGCAGCCAAATGGGACAGGGTATCCCTAGCGGGGTATTCGGGGAGCTGTTTTTT
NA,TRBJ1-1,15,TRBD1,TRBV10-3,CAISEGAGGWTEAFF,TGTGCCATCAGTGAGGGGGCAGGGGGCTGGACTGAAGCTTTCTTT
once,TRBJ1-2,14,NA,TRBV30,CAWSRGTSNYGYTF,TGTGCCTGGAGTAGGGGGACGTCTAACTATGGCTACACCTTC
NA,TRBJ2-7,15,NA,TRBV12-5,CASGTRTGKFYEQYF,TGTGCTAGTGGAACCCGGACGGGGAAGTTTTACGAGCAGTACTTC
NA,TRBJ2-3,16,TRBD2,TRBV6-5,CASSYSTSGGQDTQYF,TGTGCCAGCAGTTACTCGACTAGCGGGGGGCAAGATACGCAGTATTTT
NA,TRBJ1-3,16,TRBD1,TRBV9,CASSYLDRGTGNTIYF,TGTGCCAGCAGCTACCTCGACAGGGGGACTGGAAACACCATATATTTT
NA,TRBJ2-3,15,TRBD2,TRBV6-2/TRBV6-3,CASSPTTRGGDTQYF,TGTGCCAGCAGCCCTACGACGCGGGGGGGAGATACGCAGTATTTT
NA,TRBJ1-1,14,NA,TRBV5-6,CASSYGGLILEAFF,TGTGCCAGCAGCTACGGAGGCCTTATTCTAGAAGCTTTCTTT
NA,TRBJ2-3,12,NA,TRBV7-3,CASTSSVDTQYF,TGTGCCAGCACCTCTAGCGTCGATACGCAGTATTTT
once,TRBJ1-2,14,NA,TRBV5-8,CASSFPRGPADYTF,TGTGCCAGCAGCTTCCCGCGGGGTCCAGCTGACTACACCTTC
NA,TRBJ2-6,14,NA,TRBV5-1,CASSLGAGANVLTF,TGCGCCAGCAGCTTGGGGGCCGGGGCCAACGTCCTGACTTTC
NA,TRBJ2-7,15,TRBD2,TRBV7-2,CASSNNGGGTYEQYF,TGTGCCAGCAGCAACAATGGCGGGGGAACCTACGAGCAGTACTTC
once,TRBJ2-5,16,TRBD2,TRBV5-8,CASSPRLAGEGETQYF,TGTGCCAGCAGCCCTCGACTAGCGGGGGAAGGAGAGACCCAGTACTTC
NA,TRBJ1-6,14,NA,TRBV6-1,CASSEGEGRTPLHF,TGTGCCAGCAGTGAAGGGGAGGGGAGGACACCCCTCCACTTT
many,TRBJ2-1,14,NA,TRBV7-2,CASSLQGPLEEQFF,TGTGCCAGCAGCTTGCAGGGTCCCTTGGAAGAGCAGTTCTTC
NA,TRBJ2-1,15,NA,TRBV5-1,CASTEGASSYNEQFF,TGCGCCAGCACGGAGGGGGCCAGCTCCTACAATGAGCAGTTCTTC